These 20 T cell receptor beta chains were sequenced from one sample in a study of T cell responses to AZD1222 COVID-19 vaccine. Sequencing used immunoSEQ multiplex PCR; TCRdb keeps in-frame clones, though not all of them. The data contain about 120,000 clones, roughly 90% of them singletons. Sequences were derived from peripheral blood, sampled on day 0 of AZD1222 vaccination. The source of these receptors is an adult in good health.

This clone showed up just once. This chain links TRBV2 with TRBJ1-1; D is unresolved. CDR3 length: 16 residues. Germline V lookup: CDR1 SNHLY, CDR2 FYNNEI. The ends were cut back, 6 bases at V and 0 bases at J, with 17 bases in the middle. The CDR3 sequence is CASRKEVKSVNTEAFF. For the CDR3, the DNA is TGTGCCAGCAGGAAAGAAGTCAAATCCGTGAACACTGAAGCTTTCTTT.

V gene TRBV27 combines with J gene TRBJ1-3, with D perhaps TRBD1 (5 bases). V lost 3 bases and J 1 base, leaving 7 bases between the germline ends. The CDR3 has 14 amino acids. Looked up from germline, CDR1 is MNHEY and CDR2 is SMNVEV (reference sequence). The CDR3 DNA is TGTGCCAGCAGTTTTGGGGGTTCTGGAAACACCATATATTTT. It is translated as CASSFGGSGNTIYF.

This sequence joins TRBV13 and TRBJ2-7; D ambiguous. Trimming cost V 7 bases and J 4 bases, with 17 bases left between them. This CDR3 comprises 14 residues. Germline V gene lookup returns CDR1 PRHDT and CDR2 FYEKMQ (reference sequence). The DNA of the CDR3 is TGTGCCAGCACCTCAGGATCGGAGAATTACGAGCAGTACTTC. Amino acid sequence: CASTSGSENYEQYF.

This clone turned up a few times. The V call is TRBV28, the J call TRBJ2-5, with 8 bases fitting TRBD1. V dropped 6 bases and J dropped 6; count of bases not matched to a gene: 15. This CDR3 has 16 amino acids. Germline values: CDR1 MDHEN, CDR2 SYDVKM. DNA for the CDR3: TGTGCCAGCAGACCTATGCCGGGACAGGCTCGAAAGACCCAGTACTTC. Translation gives CASRPMPGQARKTQYF.

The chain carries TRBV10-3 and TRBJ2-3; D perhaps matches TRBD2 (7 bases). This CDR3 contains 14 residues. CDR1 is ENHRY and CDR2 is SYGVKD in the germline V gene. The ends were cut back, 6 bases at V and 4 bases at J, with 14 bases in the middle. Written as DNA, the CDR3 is TGTGCCATCAGGGGGGGGCTTGATGCAGATACGCAGTATTTT. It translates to CAIRGGLDADTQYF.

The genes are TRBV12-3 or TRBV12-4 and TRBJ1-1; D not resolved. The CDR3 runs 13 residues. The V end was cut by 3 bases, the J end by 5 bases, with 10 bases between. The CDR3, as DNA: TGTGCCAGCAGTTTCTCGGTGGATACTGAAGCTTTCTTT. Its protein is CASSFSVDTEAFF.

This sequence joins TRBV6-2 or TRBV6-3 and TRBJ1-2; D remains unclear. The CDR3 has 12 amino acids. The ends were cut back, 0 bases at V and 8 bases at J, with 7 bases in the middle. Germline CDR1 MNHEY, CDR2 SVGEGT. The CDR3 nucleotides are TGTGCCAGCAGTTACTCGAGTTACGGCTACACCTTC. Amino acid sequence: CASSYSSYGYTF.

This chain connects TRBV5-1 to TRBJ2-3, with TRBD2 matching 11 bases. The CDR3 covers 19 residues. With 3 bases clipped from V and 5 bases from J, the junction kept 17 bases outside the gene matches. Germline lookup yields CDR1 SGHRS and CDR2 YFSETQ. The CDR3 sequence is CASSSGRAISGGARDTQYF. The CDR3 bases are TGCGCCAGCAGCTCCGGAAGGGCAATTAGCGGGGGGGCGAGAGATACGCAGTATTTT.

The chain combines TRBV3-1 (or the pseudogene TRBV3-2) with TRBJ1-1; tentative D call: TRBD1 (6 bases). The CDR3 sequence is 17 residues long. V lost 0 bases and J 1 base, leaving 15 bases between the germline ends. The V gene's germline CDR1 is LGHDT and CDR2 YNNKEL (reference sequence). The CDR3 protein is CASSQEGNRDPNTEAFF. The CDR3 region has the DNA TGTGCCAGCAGCCAAGAAGGGAACAGGGACCCGAACACTGAAGCTTTCTTT.

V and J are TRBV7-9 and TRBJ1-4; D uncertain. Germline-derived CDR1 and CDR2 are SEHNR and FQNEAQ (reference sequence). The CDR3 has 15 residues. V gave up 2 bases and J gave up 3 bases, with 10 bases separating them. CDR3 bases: TGTGCCAGCAGCTTAAATTCATGGGCTAATGAAAAACTGTTTTTT. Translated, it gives CASSLNSWANEKLFF.

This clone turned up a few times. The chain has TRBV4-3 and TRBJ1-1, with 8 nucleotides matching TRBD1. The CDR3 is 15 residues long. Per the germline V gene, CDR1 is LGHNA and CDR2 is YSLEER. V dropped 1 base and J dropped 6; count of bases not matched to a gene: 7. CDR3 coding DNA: TGCGCCAGCAGCCAAGTATCAGGGGGCGACGCTGAAGCTTTCTTT. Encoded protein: CASSQVSGGDAEAFF.

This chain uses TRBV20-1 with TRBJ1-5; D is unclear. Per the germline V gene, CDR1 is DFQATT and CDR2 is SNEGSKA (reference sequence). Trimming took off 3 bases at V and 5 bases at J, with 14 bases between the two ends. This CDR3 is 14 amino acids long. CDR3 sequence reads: CSASRSPWYQPQHF. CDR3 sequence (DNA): TGCAGTGCTAGTAGATCGCCGTGGTATCAGCCCCAGCATTTT.

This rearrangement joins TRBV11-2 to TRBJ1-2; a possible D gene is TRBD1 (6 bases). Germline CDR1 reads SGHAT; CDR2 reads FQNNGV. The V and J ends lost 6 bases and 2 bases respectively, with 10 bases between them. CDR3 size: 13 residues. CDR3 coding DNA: TGTGCCAGCAGTCATCAGGGGAACTATGGCTACACCTTC. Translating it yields CASSHQGNYGYTF.

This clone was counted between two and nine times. CDR3 amino acids: CASSRPEGTEAFF. The CDR3 DNA reads TGTGCCAGCAGTCGGCCTGAGGGCACTGAAGCTTTCTTT. This chain links TRBV27 with TRBJ1-1; the D is unclear. Germline CDR1 reads MNHEY; CDR2 reads SMNVEV (reference sequence). The CDR3 length is 13 residues. With 5 bases removed from V and 4 bases from J, the gap between germline ends came to 11 bases.

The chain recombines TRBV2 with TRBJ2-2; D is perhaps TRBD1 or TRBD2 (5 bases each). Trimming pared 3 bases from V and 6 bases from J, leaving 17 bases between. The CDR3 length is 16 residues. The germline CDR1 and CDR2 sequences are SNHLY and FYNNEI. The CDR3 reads CASSDIGGSFAGELFF. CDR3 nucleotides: TGTGCCAGCAGTGATATTGGGGGATCTTTTGCCGGGGAGCTGTTTTTT.

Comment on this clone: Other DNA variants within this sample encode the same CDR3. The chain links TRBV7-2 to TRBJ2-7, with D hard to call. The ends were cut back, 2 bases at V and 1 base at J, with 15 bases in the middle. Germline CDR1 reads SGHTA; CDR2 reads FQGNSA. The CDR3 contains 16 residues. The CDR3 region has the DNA TGTGCCAGCAGCTTATCTCACCAACCCCCGTCCTACGAGCAGTACTTC. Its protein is CASSLSHQPPSYEQYF.

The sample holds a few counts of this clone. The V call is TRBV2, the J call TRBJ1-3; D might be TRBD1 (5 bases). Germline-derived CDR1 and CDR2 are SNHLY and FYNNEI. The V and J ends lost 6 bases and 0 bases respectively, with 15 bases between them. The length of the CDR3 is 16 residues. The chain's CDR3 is CASSPREASSGNTIYF. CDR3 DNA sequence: TGTGCCAGCAGCCCCAGGGAGGCTAGCTCTGGAAACACCATATATTTT.

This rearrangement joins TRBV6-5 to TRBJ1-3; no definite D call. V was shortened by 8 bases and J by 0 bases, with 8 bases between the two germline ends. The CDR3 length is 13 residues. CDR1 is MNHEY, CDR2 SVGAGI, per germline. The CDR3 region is CASRPSSGNTIYF. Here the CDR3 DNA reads TGTGCCAGCCGACCGTCCTCTGGAAACACCATATATTTT.

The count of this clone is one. The CDR3 spells CASSLNHSYEQYF. CDR3 sequence (DNA): TGTGCCAGCAGTTTAAACCACTCCTACGAGCAGTACTTC. The J gene is TRBJ2-7, the V gene TRBV28; D not certain. Germline CDR1 and CDR2: MDHEN and SYDVKM. The CDR3 is made up of 13 amino acids. Trimming shortened V by 2 bases and J by 0 bases, and 5 bases separated the two germline ends.

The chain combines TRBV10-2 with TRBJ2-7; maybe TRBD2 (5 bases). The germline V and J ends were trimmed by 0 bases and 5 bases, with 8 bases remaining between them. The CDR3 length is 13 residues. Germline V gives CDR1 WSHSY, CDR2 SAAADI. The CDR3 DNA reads TGCGCCAGCAGTGAGTCTTCCGGGGACGAGCAGTACTTC. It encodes CASSESSGDEQYF.